The rows below give T cell receptor beta chains drawn from one sample of a study of blood T cell repertoires in COVID-19. Sequencing used immunoSEQ multiplex PCR; TCRdb keeps in-frame clones, though not all of them. The data contain roughly 62,000 clones, around four fifths of them seen just once; the ten biggest clones take up roughly 20%. The sample comprised peripheral blood. Receptors originate from a woman at least 80 years old with active or convalescent COVID-19. Both conserved end residues are part of each CDR3. The D gene is left open where the match is weak. The size of a clone is reported for some rows only, either as once, few or many, or as a class for expanded clones.

d_call | j_call | v_call | clone_size | cdr3_aa | cdr3_nt
- | TRBJ1-4 | TRBV19 | - | CASSKFPGSINEKLFF | TGTGCCAGTAGTAAGTTCCCGGGAAGCATTAATGAAAAACTGTTTTTT
TRBD1 | TRBJ2-7 | TRBV12-5 | many | CASGTRGLSYEQYF | TGTGCTAGTGGTACGAGGGGGCTTTCTTACGAGCAGTACTTC
TRBD1 | TRBJ1-1 | TRBV18 | - | CASSPDRGDLNTEAFF | TGTGCCAGCTCACCGGACAGGGGAGACTTGAACACTGAAGCTTTCTTT
TRBD1 | TRBJ1-6 | TRBV5-6 | few | CASSAGTAGGPLHF | TGTGCCAGCAGCGCCGGGACAGCTGGTGGACCCCTCCACTTT
- | TRBJ1-1 | TRBV5-1 | - | CASSRLTDHWAMNTEAFF | TGCGCCAGCAGCCGACTGACAGACCATTGGGCGATGAACACTGAAGCTTTCTTT
TRBD1 | TRBJ1-5 | TRBV9 | - | CASSLGTGGGNQPQHF | TGTGCCAGCAGCTTAGGGACAGGGGGAGGCAATCAGCCCCAGCATTTT
TRBD1 | TRBJ1-1 | TRBV19 | - | CASRTGQGITSEAFF | TGTGCCAGTAGAACGGGACAGGGGATTACCTCTGAAGCTTTCTTT
TRBD1 | TRBJ1-1 | TRBV5-1 | - | CASSLGTGSANTEAFF | TGCGCCAGCAGCCTGGGGACAGGGAGTGCTAACACTGAAGCTTTCTTT
TRBD1 | TRBJ2-4 | TRBV5-1 | - | CASSLEDRSKNIQYF | TGCGCCAGCAGCTTGGAGGACAGGAGCAAAAACATTCAGTACTTC
TRBD1 | TRBJ2-6 | TRBV5-1 | - | CASSLATGSSSGANVLTF | TGCGCCAGCAGCTTGGCGACAGGGTCGAGCTCTGGGGCCAACGTCCTGACTTTC
TRBD2 | TRBJ2-5 | TRBV15 | - | CATSISGGFETQYF | TGTGCCACCAGCATTAGCGGGGGATTTGAGACCCAGTACTTC
- | TRBJ2-2 | TRBV19 | - | CASSFPGIEELFF | TGTGCCAGTAGTTTCCCAGGGATAGAGGAGCTGTTTTTT
- | TRBJ2-5 | TRBV5-1 | - | CASSLAGGETQYF | TGCGCCAGCAGCTTGGCCGGCGGGGAGACCCAGTACTTC
- | TRBJ1-2 | TRBV5-1 | - | CASSLDRRGYTF | TGCGCCAGCAGCTTGGACCGCAGGGGCTACACCTTC
- | TRBJ2-1 | TRBV15 | medium-sized | CATSRDKEGGNEQFF | TGTGCCACCAGCAGAGATAAAGAGGGGGGGAATGAGCAGTTCTTC
TRBD1 | TRBJ1-1 | TRBV10-3 | - | CAISEDRQGNTEAFF | TGTGCCATCAGTGAGGACCGACAGGGAAACACTGAAGCTTTCTTT
TRBD1 | TRBJ1-1 | TRBV27 | few | CASSPRTGGNPEAFF | TGTGCCAGCAGTCCGCGGACAGGGGGCAATCCTGAAGCTTTCTTT
TRBD2 | TRBJ2-5 | TRBV13 | - | CASRSTSGEETQYF | TGTGCCAGCAGGTCGACTAGCGGGGAAGAGACCCAGTACTTC
- | TRBJ1-3 | TRBV18 | - | CATLLTGGGNTIYF | TGTGCCACCCTGCTAACTGGCGGTGGAAACACCATATATTTT
- | TRBJ2-7 | TRBV18 | - | CASSPGAYEQYF | TGTGCCAGCTCGCCCGGAGCTTACGAGCAGTACTTC
- | TRBJ2-2 | TRBV4-1 | - | CASSPPPLGHTGELFF | TGCGCCAGCAGCCCCCCTCCACTGGGCCACACCGGGGAGCTGTTTTTT
TRBD1 | TRBJ1-2 | TRBV7-2 | - | CASSPQPGQVYGYTF | TGTGCCAGCAGCCCACAACCCGGACAGGTGTATGGCTACACCTTC
- | TRBJ2-3 | TRBV3-1/TRBV3-2 | once | CASSQDPGFTDTQYF | TGTGCCAGCAGCCAAGACCCGGGATTCACAGATACGCAGTATTTT
- | TRBJ1-1 | TRBV9 | - | CASSVGSGDDTEAFF | TGTGCCAGCAGCGTAGGTTCAGGGGATGACACTGAAGCTTTCTTT
- | TRBJ2-2 | TRBV2 | - | CASSDFRFLETGELFF | TGTGCCAGCAGTGATTTTCGGTTCTTAGAGACCGGGGAGCTGTTTTTT
- | TRBJ2-2 | TRBV19 | - | CASSPGANTGELFF | TGTGCCAGTAGTCCCGGAGCGAACACCGGGGAGCTGTTTTTT
TRBD1 | TRBJ1-2 | TRBV19 | - | CASSFAGQGAGYTF | TGTGCCAGTAGTTTCGCTGGACAGGGGGCTGGCTACACCTTC
TRBD1 | TRBJ1-2 | TRBV7-2 | - | CASSLNRGDGYTF | TGTGCCAGCAGCTTAAACAGGGGGGATGGCTACACCTTC